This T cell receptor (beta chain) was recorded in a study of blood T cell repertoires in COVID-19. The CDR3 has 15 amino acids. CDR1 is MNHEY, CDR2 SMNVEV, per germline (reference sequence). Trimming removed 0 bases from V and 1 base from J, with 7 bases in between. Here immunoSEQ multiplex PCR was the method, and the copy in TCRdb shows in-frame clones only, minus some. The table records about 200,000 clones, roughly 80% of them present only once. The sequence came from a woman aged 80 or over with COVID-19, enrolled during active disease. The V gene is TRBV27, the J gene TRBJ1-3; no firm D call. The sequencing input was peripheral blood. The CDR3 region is CASSLSSYSGNTIYF. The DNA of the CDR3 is TGTGCCAGCAGTTTATCCTCGTATTCTGGAAACACCATATATTTT.